This T cell receptor (beta chain) emerged from a study of graft-versus-host responses after intestinal transplantation. Study at large: Transplants were multivisceral, liver-intestinal, or isolated intestinal. Anti-thymocyte globulin induction was given to all recipients, followed by tacrolimus and steroids for 2 to 3 years.

Study results and limitations: Recipient-marrow GvH clones were detected, some having first appeared in ileum or blood. Some patients had graft-donor T cell macrochimerism. In their allografts, the ratios of graft-versus-host to host-versus-graft T cell clones were high.

Of note for this clone: Its antigen remains unknown.

Data came from immunoSEQ multiplex PCR; TCRdb stores just in-frame clones and leaves some out. Counted here are tens of thousands of clones, roughly 95% occurring once; the ten biggest clones make up 0.22%. Trimming stripped 4 bases from V and 4 bases from J, with 8 bases between. The germline gives CDR1 MGHRA, CDR2 YSYEKL. This CDR3 spans 13 amino acids. The material sequenced was unstimulated CD4+ T cells sorted from spleen or lymph node cells, taken before transplant. This clonotype was obtained from a human donor who was the organ donor for an intestinal transplant. The V and J genes are TRBV4-1 and TRBJ1-3; D not resolved. Here the CDR3 reads CASSPRAGNTIYF. CDR3 nucleotides: TGCGCCAGCAGCCCCCGGGCGGGAAACACCATATATTTT.